The T cell receptor beta chain under discussion was sequenced for a study of cytomegalovirus exposure and HLA in healthy donors. Turning to this clone: Its antigen is not known.

V lost 7 bases and J lost 5; bases outside the gene matches: 7. This CDR3 spans 13 amino acids. CDR1 is PRHDT and CDR2 is FYEKMQ in the germline V gene (reference sequence). General study points: Further analysis, carried out later, found HLA-associated TCR beta chains more clonally expanded than equally common other chains. According to the study, some 160 TCR beta chains were cytomegalovirus-associated. Immune exposure data for these donors was limited to CMV serostatus.

Amplification used 60 Vbeta primers and 13 Jbeta primers. Generated by immunoSEQ multiplex PCR, the TCRdb table keeps only in-frame clones and is missing some. The sample consists of 120,000 or so clones, around 66% of them appearing once. The clonotype was recovered from a woman aged 40 to 50 in good health and CMV-seropositive. The sequenced sample was PBMCs. The chain is built from TRBV13 and TRBJ1-2; the match to TRBD1 covers 7 bases. The CDR3 is CASNPQGVYGYTF. DNA of the CDR3: TGTGCCAGCAACCCCCAGGGGGTTTATGGCTACACCTTC.